The 23 T cell receptor beta chains below were found in one sample sequenced in a study of sequential checkpoint blockade in melanoma. Libraries were prepared by immunoSEQ multiplex PCR; TCRdb keeps only in-frame clonotypes and omits some of them. This table holds approximately 26,000 clones, roughly 80% found once. Indicated treatment: randomized to nivolumab then ipilimumab (arm A) or the reverse (arm B). This specimen was CD8+ T cells sorted from blood (inferred from file names), taken from a patient given nivolumab and ipilimumab in sequence. The receptor set was obtained from a human donor with melanoma.

The chain recombines TRBV29-1 with TRBJ1-5; 8 bases match TRBD1. The CDR3 consists of 17 residues. V shed 0 bases, J shed 8 bases, and the junction held 15 bases outside the gene matches. The germline gives CDR1 SQVTM, CDR2 ANQGSEA. CDR3 in amino acids: CSVEDPNDRGSREPQHF. The CDR3 DNA follows: TGCAGCGTTGAAGACCCGAACGACAGGGGTAGCAGGGAGCCCCAGCATTTT.

The chain combines TRBV12-5 with TRBJ2-1; 11 bases map to TRBD2. V dropped 0 bases and J dropped 9; count of bases not matched to a gene: 4. Germline assignment: CDR1 LGHNT and CDR2 FRNRAP. CDR3 length: 15 amino acids. In nucleotides, the CDR3 is TGTGCTAGTGGTTTGGTCCGACTAGCGGGGCTTGAGCAGTTCTTC. Translation: CASGLVRLAGLEQFF.

This chain uses TRBV7-9 with TRBJ2-5; 10 bases fit TRBD1. This CDR3 has 16 amino acids. CDR1 and CDR2 (germline): SEHNR, FQNEAQ (reference sequence). V lost 3 bases and J lost 2; bases outside the gene matches: 6. CDR3 loop: CASSFRDRGLQETQYF. The CDR3 DNA reads as TGTGCCAGCAGCTTCCGGGACAGGGGATTACAAGAGACCCAGTACTTC.

DNA for the CDR3: TGTGCCAGCAGTCGAGTTGTCCAGGGCCCAAATGAAAAACTGTTTTTT. Protein product: CASSRVVQGPNEKLFF. The rearrangement links TRBV7-2 to TRBJ1-4, with a weak D call TRBD1 (5 bases). Germline V gene sequence: CDR1 SGHTA, CDR2 FQGNSA. The CDR3 runs to 16 residues. Deletions cut 6 bases from V and 5 bases from J, with 19 bases between.

This clone has only a few counts. The CDR3 region is CASLQVDPSDIQYF. CDR3 in DNA: TGTGCCAGCTTACAGGTTGATCCATCCGACATTCAGTACTTC. V is TRBV6-1 and J is TRBJ2-4; a weak D match, TRBD1 (5 bases). The CDR3 sequence is 14 residues long. V was cut by 8 bases and J by 8 bases, with 19 bases left in between. Germline CDR1 reads MNHNS; CDR2 reads SASEGT.

This clone came up a few times. V usage is TRBV5-5 and J usage is TRBJ1-2; TRBD1 might be the D (6 bases). Germline CDR1 SGHKS, CDR2 YYEKEE (reference sequence). V gave up 4 bases and J gave up 6 bases, with 19 bases separating them. The CDR3 runs 15 residues. CDR3 region: CASSQEGWEGDGYTF. DNA for the CDR3: TGTGCCAGCAGCCAAGAAGGCTGGGAGGGGGATGGCTACACCTTC.

The chain links TRBV5-4 to TRBJ2-7; the match to TRBD1 covers 8 bases. V lost 4 bases and J lost 4; bases outside the gene matches: 7. CDR1 and CDR2 from the germline V gene are SGHNT and YYREEE (reference sequence). The CDR3 runs to 14 residues. The CDR3 region has the DNA TGTGCCAGCAGCCTAGGACAGGGCGAGTACGAGCAGTACTTC. Amino acid sequence: CASSLGQGEYEQYF.

Written as DNA, the CDR3 is TGTGCCAGCATCCCTAGCGGGGGGCTCGCAGAGACCCAGTACTTC. As protein: CASIPSGGLAETQYF. This chain joins TRBV7-2 and TRBJ2-5; 11 nucleotides align to TRBD2. The CDR3 has 15 amino acids. J gave up 4 bases and V 7 bases, and 8 bases lay outside the gene matches. CDR1 and CDR2 from the germline V gene are SGHTA and FQGNSA.

A single count supports this clone. This chain connects TRBV27 to TRBJ1-5; D not certain. This CDR3 is 16 amino acids long. Germline-derived CDR1 and CDR2 are MNHEY and SMNVEV (reference sequence). V lost 4 bases and J lost 0, with 13 bases in between. The CDR3, as DNA: TGTGCCAGCAGTTCCGGGATCGGGGTTAGCAATCAGCCCCAGCATTTT. Its translation is CASSSGIGVSNQPQHF.

The rearrangement uses TRBV15 and TRBJ2-2, with 7 nucleotides matching TRBD2. The V and J ends lost 0 bases and 9 bases, in that order; junction bases with no gene match: 4. The CDR3 runs to 14 residues. Germline CDR1 and CDR2: LNHNV and YYDKDF (reference sequence). The CDR3 protein is CATSRDRREWELFF. The CDR3 DNA is TGTGCCACCAGCAGAGATCGGCGGGAGTGGGAGCTGTTTTTT.

V is TRBV13 and J is TRBJ2-3; 10 bases align to TRBD2. CDR1 and CDR2 (germline): PRHDT, FYEKMQ (reference sequence). CDR3 length: 16 amino acids. J gave up 0 bases and V 5 bases, and 5 bases lay outside the gene matches. The chain's CDR3 is CASSVGLAESTDTQYF. The CDR3 region has the DNA TGTGCCAGCAGCGTCGGACTAGCGGAAAGCACAGATACGCAGTATTTT.

The chain couples TRBV4-3 to TRBJ1-2; 8 nucleotides match TRBD1. Per the germline V gene, CDR1 is LGHNA and CDR2 is YSLEER. The CDR3 spans 14 residues. After removal of 4 bases from V and 7 bases from J, the junction contained 8 bases not matched to a gene. As DNA, the CDR3 is TGCGCCAGCAGCCGGGACAGGCGGAAGGCTGGCTACACCTTC. Translation gives CASSRDRRKAGYTF.

In this sample, this clone turned up a few times. Other DNA sequences of this sample code for an identical CDR3. CDR3 sequence (DNA): TGTGCCAGCAGCTTGGGCCGGACAGGGGGCACGGCGAATCAGCCCCAGCATTTT. Protein product: CASSLGRTGGTANQPQHF. The J gene is TRBJ1-5, the V gene TRBV5-7, with TRBD1 matching over 11 bases. TRBV5-7 is an ORF for which the function is uncertain. The junction had 9 bases not matched to a gene; V was cut back by 0 bases and J by 4 bases. CDR3 length: 18 amino acids.

This chain uses TRBV27 with TRBJ1-1; tentative D call: TRBD1 (6 bases). CDR1 and CDR2 from the germline V gene are MNHEY and SMNVEV (reference sequence). The CDR3 runs 13 residues. V dropped 6 bases and J dropped 0 bases, with 8 bases sitting between them. Here the CDR3 reads CASSGQLNTEAFF. The CDR3 coding sequence is TGTGCCAGCAGCGGACAGCTGAACACTGAAGCTTTCTTT.

V and J are TRBV2 and TRBJ2-3; TRBD2 matches at 9 bases. Losses at the gene ends were 7 bases for V and 5 bases for J; bases not matched to a gene: 10. This CDR3 has 15 residues. The germline CDR1 and CDR2 sequences are SNHLY and FYNNEI. CDR3 coding DNA: TGTGCCAGCACTTTCTCTAGCGGGACGGAAGATACGCAGTATTTT. Protein product: CASTFSSGTEDTQYF.

The chain carries TRBV6-5 and TRBJ2-7; D is possibly TRBD2 (6 bases). The CDR3 totals 13 residues. Germline CDR1 and CDR2: MNHEY and SVGAGI. V gave up 2 bases and J gave up 2 bases, with 7 bases separating them. CDR3 in amino acids: CASSYGGTYEQYF. In DNA, the CDR3 is TGTGCCAGCAGTTACGGGGGGACCTACGAGCAGTACTTC.

The chain combines TRBV19 with TRBJ2-2; 8 bases agree with TRBD2. The germline V gene encodes CDR1 LNHDA and CDR2 SQIVND (reference sequence). Unmatched junction bases numbered 3, after V lost 3 bases and J lost 3 bases. This CDR3 comprises 15 residues. CDR3 residues: CASSITSGHTGELFF. The CDR3 DNA reads as TGTGCCAGTAGTATCACTAGCGGACACACCGGGGAGCTGTTTTTT.

V is TRBV2 and J is TRBJ2-5, with a tentative D call TRBD2 (5 bases). V shed 0 bases and J shed 2 bases, with 16 bases lying between them. Germline-derived CDR1 and CDR2 are SNHLY and FYNNEI. The CDR3 totals 17 residues. CDR3 nucleotides: TGTGCCAGCAGTGAAGCCGAGGACTCGGCGTCACAAGAGACCCAGTACTTC. This codes for CASSEAEDSASQETQYF.

Written as DNA, the CDR3 is TGTGCCAGCAGCCCGACTATAGCGGGTGAGGGCTTAAATGAGCAGTTCTTC. Residues: CASSPTIAGEGLNEQFF. The chain links TRBV5-4 to TRBJ2-1, with 7 nucleotides matching TRBD2. With V trimmed by 4 bases and J by 7 bases, 17 bases remained unmatched. The CDR3 sequence is 17 residues long. In germline, CDR1 is SGHNT, CDR2 YYREEE (reference sequence).

The chain employs TRBV6-6 and TRBJ1-1, with 8 bases identical to TRBD1. Germline loops: CDR1 MNHNY, CDR2 SVGAGI (reference sequence). The length of the CDR3 is 14 residues. J was trimmed by 11 bases and V by 3 bases; bases with no gene match: 11. CDR3 loop: CASSYGAQGAGAFF. As DNA, the CDR3 is TGTGCCAGCAGTTATGGGGCCCAGGGGGCTGGCGCTTTCTTT.

The chain carries TRBV5-6 and TRBJ1-4; D call uncertain. The germline V and J ends were trimmed by 0 bases and 7 bases, with 7 bases remaining between them. Germline CDR1 and CDR2: SGHDT and YYEEEE. The CDR3 is made up of 13 amino acids. CDR3 nucleotide sequence: TGTGCCAGCAGCTTGGGCAGTTCTGAAAAACTGTTTTTT. Protein sequence: CASSLGSSEKLFF.

V gene TRBV4-2 combines with J gene TRBJ1-6; no definite D call. V was clipped by 5 bases and J by 9 bases, with 14 bases between them. Germline V gives CDR1 LGHNA, CDR2 YNFKEQ. The CDR3 runs 14 residues. CDR3 nucleotide sequence: TGTGCCAGCAGCGACACCCCCGAGAGTTCACCCCTCCACTTT. As protein: CASSDTPESSPLHF.

This rearrangement joins TRBV28 to TRBJ1-1; 7 nucleotides line up with TRBD1. The CDR3 runs to 15 residues. The germline V gene has CDR1 MDHEN and CDR2 SYDVKM. The J segment lost 3 bases and the V segment lost 7 bases, leaving 11 bases of the junction unmatched. CDR3 in amino acids: CASTGRGYGDTEAFF. The CDR3 coding sequence is TGTGCCAGCACCGGCAGGGGGTACGGGGACACTGAAGCTTTCTTT.